This TCR beta chain was observed in a study of T cell responses to AZD1222 COVID-19 vaccine. The CDR3 sequence is 16 residues long. Trimming cost V 0 bases and J 2 bases, with 10 bases left between them. Germline-derived CDR1 and CDR2 are SGHTA and FQGNSA. Profiling relied on immunoSEQ multiplex PCR, and the TCRdb table lists in-frame clones only, not all of them. The table includes more than 150,000 clones, around 90% detected once. The rearrangement joins TRBV7-2 to TRBJ2-2; a possible D gene is TRBD1 (5 bases). The specimen comprised peripheral blood, sampled on day 0 of AZD1222 vaccination. This sequence was found in an adult in good health. The CDR3 DNA is TGTGCCAGCAGCTTAGCATCAGGGCTAAACACCGGGGAGCTGTTTTTT. The encoded protein is CASSLASGLNTGELFF.